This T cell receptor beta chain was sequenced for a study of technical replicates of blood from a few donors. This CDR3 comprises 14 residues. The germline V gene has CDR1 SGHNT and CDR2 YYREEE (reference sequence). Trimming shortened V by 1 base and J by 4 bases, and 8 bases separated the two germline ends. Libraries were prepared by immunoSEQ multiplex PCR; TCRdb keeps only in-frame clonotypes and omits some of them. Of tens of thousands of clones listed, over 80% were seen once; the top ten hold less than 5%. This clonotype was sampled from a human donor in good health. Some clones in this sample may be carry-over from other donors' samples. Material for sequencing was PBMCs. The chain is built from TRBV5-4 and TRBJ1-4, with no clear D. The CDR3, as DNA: TGTGCCAGCAGCTTGATCGAGAATAATGAAAAACTGTTTTTT. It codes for CASSLIENNEKLFF.